Listed below are T cell receptor beta chains from one sample, sequenced in a study of early T cells in non-severe SARS-CoV-2 infection. MiXCR, run by TCRdb on the 5' RACE reads, gives a single entry per CDR3 protein. Seen here are tens of thousands of distinct CDR3 sequences, over 9.5% observed once, and the top ten hold about 7.1%. The sequenced sample was whole blood, obtained at baseline. All receptors come from an adult who was a healthcare worker with PCR-confirmed SARS-CoV-2 infection or an uninfected control (not recorded which). The CDR3 runs from the conserved cysteine through the conserved F or W. Each record gives: D gene, J gene, V gene, clone size, CDR3 protein, CDR3 DNA. A D gene is named only where the DNA matches it firmly. Not all rows give a size; the values are once, few, many and, for expanded clones, a class.

d_call: .
j_call: TRBJ1-6
v_call: TRBV2
clone_size: few
cdr3_aa: CASNGAGNRYNSPLHF
cdr3_nt: TGTGCCAGCAACGGCGCAGGGAATCGCTATAATTCACCCCTCCACTTT

d_call: .
j_call: TRBJ2-5
v_call: TRBV20-1
clone_size: many
cdr3_aa: CSAPDRQETQYF
cdr3_nt: TGCAGTGCTCCTGACAGGCAAGAGACCCAGTACTTC

d_call: .
j_call: TRBJ2-3
v_call: TRBV12-3/TRBV12-4
clone_size: .
cdr3_aa: CASSYTGTPTDTQYF
cdr3_nt: TGTGCCAGCAGTTACACCGGGACACCCACAGATACGCAGTATTTT

d_call: .
j_call: TRBJ2-7
v_call: TRBV4-3
clone_size: few
cdr3_aa: CASSQTRGKSYEQYF
cdr3_nt: TGCGCCAGCAGCCAGACCCGGGGCAAGTCCTACGAGCAGTACTTC

d_call: .
j_call: TRBJ2-1
v_call: TRBV12-3/TRBV12-4
clone_size: many
cdr3_aa: CASSLGSEFGVHEQFF
cdr3_nt: TGTGCCAGCAGTTTAGGGTCGGAATTCGGGGTGCATGAGCAGTTCTTC

d_call: .
j_call: TRBJ1-1
v_call: TRBV14
clone_size: .
cdr3_aa: CASSQVGGLNTEAFF
cdr3_nt: TGTGCCAGCAGCCAAGTCGGGGGCCTGAACACTGAAGCTTTCTTT

d_call: .
j_call: TRBJ1-2
v_call: TRBV5-5
clone_size: few
cdr3_aa: CASSSIDNSNYGYTF
cdr3_nt: TGTGCCAGCAGCTCGATCGACAATTCTAACTATGGCTACACCTTC

d_call: TRBD1
j_call: TRBJ2-7
v_call: TRBV7-2
clone_size: few
cdr3_aa: CASSARTGVGYEQYF
cdr3_nt: TGTGCCAGCAGCGCCCGGACAGGGGTGGGCTACGAGCAGTACTTC

d_call: .
j_call: TRBJ2-2
v_call: TRBV5-4
clone_size: .
cdr3_aa: CASSSGLNTGELFF
cdr3_nt: TGTGCCAGCAGCTCGGGGCTAAACACCGGGGAGCTGTTTTTT

d_call: .
j_call: TRBJ1-5
v_call: TRBV3-1
clone_size: many
cdr3_aa: CASSQGGRDQPQHF
cdr3_nt: TGTGCCAGCAGCCAAGGGGGCCGGGATCAGCCCCAGCATTTT

d_call: .
j_call: TRBJ2-2
v_call: TRBV7-6
clone_size: few
cdr3_aa: CASSGYDTGELFF
cdr3_nt: TGTGCCAGCAGTGGATACGACACCGGGGAGCTGTTTTTT

d_call: TRBD1
j_call: TRBJ1-1
v_call: TRBV10-2
clone_size: few
cdr3_aa: CASRNGGQGNTEAFF
cdr3_nt: TGCGCCAGCAGGAATGGGGGACAGGGGAACACTGAAGCTTTCTTT

d_call: TRBD2
j_call: TRBJ2-3
v_call: TRBV9
clone_size: .
cdr3_aa: CASSSQAGHDTDTQYF
cdr3_nt: TGTGCCAGCAGCTCACAAGCGGGGCACGACACAGATACGCAGTATTTT

d_call: .
j_call: TRBJ2-3
v_call: TRBV2
clone_size: few
cdr3_aa: CASSESTPHYTDTQYF
cdr3_nt: TGTGCCAGCAGTGAGAGTACTCCGCATTACACAGATACGCAGTATTTT

d_call: .
j_call: TRBJ1-2
v_call: TRBV20-1
clone_size: few
cdr3_aa: CSAREQHSYGYTF
cdr3_nt: TGCAGTGCTAGGGAACAGCATAGCTATGGCTACACCTTC

d_call: .
j_call: TRBJ2-3
v_call: TRBV12-3/TRBV12-4
clone_size: many
cdr3_aa: CASSLVEEATDTQYF
cdr3_nt: TGTGCCAGCAGTTTAGTGGAAGAGGCCACAGATACGCAGTATTTT

d_call: .
j_call: TRBJ2-3
v_call: TRBV29-1
clone_size: .
cdr3_aa: CSVGGRGDTQYF
cdr3_nt: TGCAGCGTTGGGGGTAGGGGAGATACGCAGTATTTT

d_call: .
j_call: TRBJ2-3
v_call: TRBV6-2/TRBV6-3
clone_size: .
cdr3_aa: CASSYLRSTDTQYF
cdr3_nt: TGTGCCAGCAGTTATCTGCGGAGCACAGATACGCAGTATTTT

d_call: .
j_call: TRBJ2-3
v_call: TRBV18
clone_size: few
cdr3_aa: CASSKLIGADGEDTQYF
cdr3_nt: TGTGCCAGCTCAAAGCTTATTGGTGCTGACGGGGAAGATACGCAGTATTTT

d_call: .
j_call: TRBJ1-2
v_call: TRBV5-1
clone_size: many
cdr3_aa: CASSLGQSGGGYTF
cdr3_nt: TGCGCCAGCAGCTTGGGACAGTCGGGAGGTGGCTACACCTTC

d_call: .
j_call: TRBJ2-7
v_call: TRBV28
clone_size: .
cdr3_aa: CASRNREPSYEQYF
cdr3_nt: TGTGCCAGCAGAAACAGGGAACCCTCCTACGAGCAGTACTTC

d_call: TRBD1
j_call: TRBJ2-2
v_call: TRBV5-1
clone_size: .
cdr3_aa: CASSEGQFNTGELFF
cdr3_nt: TGCGCCAGCAGCGAGGGACAGTTTAACACCGGGGAGCTGTTTTTT

d_call: .
j_call: TRBJ2-3
v_call: TRBV7-2
clone_size: many
cdr3_aa: CASSTGTSNTQYF
cdr3_nt: TGTGCCAGCAGCACCGGGACATCAAACACGCAGTATTTT

d_call: TRBD1
j_call: TRBJ2-7
v_call: TRBV20-1
clone_size: few
cdr3_aa: CSASDTGTVNYEQYF
cdr3_nt: TGCAGTGCTAGTGACACCGGGACAGTGAACTACGAGCAGTACTTC

d_call: .
j_call: TRBJ2-7
v_call: TRBV5-1
clone_size: many
cdr3_aa: CASSWGSLSYEQYF
cdr3_nt: TGCGCCAGCAGCTGGGGGTCCCTCTCCTACGAGCAGTACTTC

d_call: .
j_call: TRBJ1-1
v_call: TRBV6-1
clone_size: .
cdr3_aa: CASSETPEAFF
cdr3_nt: TGTGCCAGCAGTGAGACCCCTGAAGCTTTCTTT

d_call: .
j_call: TRBJ1-2
v_call: TRBV7-3
clone_size: .
cdr3_aa: CASSFSAGNGYTF
cdr3_nt: TGTGCCAGCAGCTTCTCCGCAGGGAATGGCTACACCTTC

d_call: .
j_call: TRBJ2-1
v_call: TRBV29-1
clone_size: many
cdr3_aa: CSVESRGGIGFF
cdr3_nt: TGCAGCGTTGAATCCAGGGGCGGTATAGGTTTCTTC

d_call: TRBD2
j_call: TRBJ2-3
v_call: TRBV7-2
clone_size: few
cdr3_aa: CASSLAGGSADTQYF
cdr3_nt: TGTGCCAGCAGCTTAGCGGGGGGGTCGGCAGATACGCAGTATTTT

d_call: .
j_call: TRBJ1-1
v_call: TRBV21-1
clone_size: many
cdr3_aa: CASSVRDRVNTEAFF
cdr3_nt: TGTGCCAGCAGCGTAAGGGACAGGGTGAACACTGAAGCTTTCTTT

d_call: .
j_call: TRBJ1-4
v_call: TRBV7-9
clone_size: .
cdr3_aa: CASSHGAGGEKLFF
cdr3_nt: TGTGCCAGCAGCCACGGGGCAGGAGGCGAAAAACTGTTTTTT

d_call: .
j_call: TRBJ2-1
v_call: TRBV25-1
clone_size: few
cdr3_aa: CASRRYRPYSHEQFF
cdr3_nt: TGTGCCAGCAGGAGGTACAGGCCCTACTCCCATGAGCAGTTCTTC

d_call: .
j_call: TRBJ1-1
v_call: TRBV7-9
clone_size: .
cdr3_aa: CASSLDRDGTEAFF
cdr3_nt: TGTGCCAGCAGCTTAGACAGGGACGGCACTGAAGCTTTCTTT

d_call: .
j_call: TRBJ1-2
v_call: TRBV18
clone_size: .
cdr3_aa: CASSPVKGYGYTF
cdr3_nt: TGTGCCAGCTCACCAGTCAAGGGGTATGGCTACACCTTC

d_call: .
j_call: TRBJ2-7
v_call: TRBV18
clone_size: many
cdr3_aa: CASSPNDRSGEQYF
cdr3_nt: TGTGCCAGCTCACCTAACGACAGGTCGGGGGAGCAGTACTTC

d_call: TRBD2
j_call: TRBJ2-3
v_call: TRBV5-4
clone_size: few
cdr3_aa: CASSIDSGGADTQYF
cdr3_nt: TGTGCCAGCAGCATAGATAGCGGGGGGGCAGATACGCAGTATTTT

d_call: TRBD2
j_call: TRBJ2-1
v_call: TRBV20-1
clone_size: .
cdr3_aa: CSAVLAGGPIDEQFF
cdr3_nt: TGCAGTGCCGTGCTAGCGGGGGGGCCGATCGATGAGCAGTTCTTC

d_call: .
j_call: TRBJ2-7
v_call: TRBV2
clone_size: few
cdr3_aa: CASSEGEGYEQYF
cdr3_nt: TGTGCCAGCAGTGAGGGAGAAGGCTACGAGCAGTACTTC

d_call: .
j_call: TRBJ2-5
v_call: TRBV29-1
clone_size: many
cdr3_aa: CSSTGGIETQYF
cdr3_nt: TGCAGCTCCACGGGTGGAATTGAGACCCAGTACTTC

d_call: .
j_call: TRBJ2-7
v_call: TRBV10-3
clone_size: .
cdr3_aa: CATHPGTSYEQYF
cdr3_nt: TGTGCCACCCACCCCGGGACGTCCTACGAGCAGTACTTC

d_call: TRBD1
j_call: TRBJ1-6
v_call: TRBV7-6
clone_size: few
cdr3_aa: CASSSGQGVNSPLHF
cdr3_nt: TGTGCCAGCAGCTCCGGACAGGGAGTTAATTCACCCCTCCACTTT

d_call: .
j_call: TRBJ1-4
v_call: TRBV20-1
clone_size: many
cdr3_aa: CSARDPAGRSEKLFF
cdr3_nt: TGCAGTGCTAGAGATCCGGCAGGGCGAAGTGAAAAACTGTTTTTT

d_call: .
j_call: TRBJ2-3
v_call: TRBV4-1
clone_size: .
cdr3_aa: CASSQDRARGGVATDTQYF
cdr3_nt: TGCGCCAGCAGCCAAGATAGGGCTCGGGGCGGTGTAGCGACAGATACGCAGTATTTT

d_call: TRBD1
j_call: TRBJ1-1
v_call: TRBV10-2
clone_size: .
cdr3_aa: CASSGTATEAFF
cdr3_nt: TGCGCCAGTTCCGGGACAGCCACCGAAGCTTTCTTT

d_call: .
j_call: TRBJ1-3
v_call: TRBV29-1
clone_size: .
cdr3_aa: CSVEVRGQNTIYF
cdr3_nt: TGCAGCGTTGAAGTTAGGGGTCAAAACACCATATATTTT

d_call: .
j_call: TRBJ2-7
v_call: TRBV11-2
clone_size: .
cdr3_aa: CASSFGLQSYEQYF
cdr3_nt: TGTGCCAGCAGCTTCGGACTTCAAAGCTACGAGCAGTACTTC

d_call: .
j_call: TRBJ1-1
v_call: TRBV13
clone_size: .
cdr3_aa: CASSLGRGGAFF
cdr3_nt: TGTGCCAGCAGCCTCGGGAGGGGCGGAGCTTTCTTT

d_call: .
j_call: TRBJ2-3
v_call: TRBV6-2/TRBV6-3
clone_size: .
cdr3_aa: CASSFLPASTDTQYF
cdr3_nt: TGTGCCAGCAGTTTCCTCCCAGCTAGCACAGATACGCAGTATTTT

d_call: TRBD1
j_call: TRBJ1-2
v_call: TRBV12-3/TRBV12-4
clone_size: many
cdr3_aa: CASRDRGGGYTF
cdr3_nt: TGTGCCAGCAGGGACAGGGGAGGTGGCTACACCTTC